This passage covers 16 T cell receptor beta chains from one sample sequenced in a study of CD8 T cells in Susac syndrome. RNA in amounts of roughly 0.45 to 1 ug was reverse transcribed with random hexamers. MiXCR was run by TCRdb on the immunoSEQ multiplex PCR reads, yielding one entry per CDR3 protein. Of about 150,000 distinct CDR3 sequences detected, roughly 94% appear once; the ten largest clones hold over 0.2%. Sequenced material: CD8+ T cells from PBMCs. All receptors come from a human donor with multiple sclerosis.

The chain carries TRBV7-9 and TRBJ2-7; maybe TRBD2 (5 bases). The CDR3 spans 15 residues. The germline V and J ends were trimmed by 7 bases and 2 bases, with 18 bases remaining between them. Germline V lookup: CDR1 SEHNR, CDR2 FQNEAQ (reference sequence). CDR3 DNA sequence: TGTGCCAGCACTCCCGCAGAGGGAGCAACCTACGAGCAGTACTTC. Its protein product is CASTPAEGATYEQYF.

Comment on this clonotype: At one end the junction does not follow the germline gene, possibly because of a read error. The chain carries TRBV12-3 or TRBV12-4 and TRBJ1-5, with a possible D match to TRBD1 (5 bases). The CDR3 contains 12 residues. The CDR3 DNA reads TGTGCCAGCAGCTTAGGGGTCAGGCCCCAGCATTTT. It codes for CASSLGVRPQHF.

The chain is built from TRBV7-8 and TRBJ2-7; no clear D gene. Trimming shortened V by 3 bases and J by 2 bases, and 5 bases separated the two germline ends. Germline loops: CDR1 SGHVS, CDR2 FQNEAQ. This CDR3 is 12 amino acids long. The CDR3 DNA is TGTGCCAGCAGCTTGCAGACCTACGAGCAGTACTTC. Translated, it gives CASSLQTYEQYF.

The J gene is TRBJ1-5, the V gene TRBV28; the D is unclear. CDR1 is MDHEN and CDR2 is SYDVKM in the germline V gene. This CDR3 comprises 14 residues. The ends were cut back, 6 bases at V and 3 bases at J, with 12 bases in the middle. The CDR3 reads CASSIGLHNQPQHF. CDR3 DNA: TGTGCCAGCAGCATAGGACTCCACAATCAGCCCCAGCATTTT.

DNA of the CDR3: TGCAGCGTTCAGGACGGACAATCCTATGGCTACACCTTC. This gives the protein CSVQDGQSYGYTF. The rearrangement links TRBV29-1 to TRBJ1-2, with D tentatively TRBD1 (5 bases). This CDR3 comprises 13 residues. Germline V gives CDR1 SQVTM, CDR2 ANQGSEA. V was pared by 5 bases and J by 4 bases, with 14 bases between. Looking up the rest from reference TRBV29-1 and TRBJ1-2 gives the full variable domain: SAVISQKPSRDICQRGTSLTIQCQVDSQVTMMFWYRQQPGQSLTLIATANQGSEATYESGFVIDKFPISRPNLTFSTLTVSNMSPEDSSIYLCSVQDGQSYGYTFGSGTRLTVV.

The chain couples TRBV7-9 to TRBJ2-7, with 7 bases that match TRBD1. This CDR3 is 14 amino acids long. Germline lookup yields CDR1 SEHNR and CDR2 FQNEAQ (reference sequence). With 6 bases clipped from V and 5 bases from J, the junction kept 10 bases outside the gene matches. The CDR3 sequence: CASRYSGQANEQYF. The CDR3 bases are TGTGCCAGCAGGTACTCTGGACAGGCCAACGAGCAGTACTTC.

CDR3 in DNA: TGTGCCAGCAGCTTAGAACTAGCGGGGGGGCTCCTACATTATCAGCAGTTCTTC. This gives the protein CASSLELAGGLLHYQQFF. The rearrangement joins TRBV11-3 to TRBJ2-1, with TRBD2 identical over 13 bases. V dropped 0 bases and J dropped 11; count of bases not matched to a gene: 13. CDR3 size: 18 residues. CDR1 is SGHNT and CDR2 is YENEEA in the germline V gene.

The V and J genes are TRBV29-1 and TRBJ1-2; D gene uncertain. Germline values: CDR1 SQVTM, CDR2 ANQGSEA. The V gene lost 0 bases and the J gene lost 8 bases, with 7 bases spanning the gap. This CDR3 region has 11 residues. The CDR3: CSVEEGGGYTF. The CDR3 region has the DNA TGCAGCGTTGAAGAGGGCGGCGGCTACACCTTC.

The chain is built from TRBV7-2 and TRBJ2-3; 9 bases are a match to TRBD2. Germline lookup yields CDR1 SGHTA and CDR2 FQGNSA. Germline trimming cut 3 bases from V and 5 bases from J; bases unmatched to any gene: 6. The CDR3 contains 15 residues. The chain's CDR3 is CASSFGGGAGDTQYF. CDR3 nucleotide sequence: TGTGCCAGCAGCTTTGGCGGGGGGGCTGGAGATACGCAGTATTTT.

The chain is built from TRBV5-1 and TRBJ2-7, with D unclear. The CDR3 is 15 amino acids. V lost 3 bases, J lost 5 bases, and 18 bases lay in between. CDR1 is SGHRS, CDR2 YFSETQ, per germline. The CDR3 DNA follows: TGCGCCAGCAGCTCCAAGACGGACCGGGTGGACGAGCAGTACTTC. It encodes CASSSKTDRVDEQYF.

V is TRBV27 and J is TRBJ2-4, with 7 bases matching TRBD1. The germline gives CDR1 MNHEY, CDR2 SMNVEV (reference sequence). The CDR3 is made up of 14 amino acids. After removal of 4 bases from V and 3 bases from J, the junction contained 3 bases not matched to a gene. CDR3: CASSSRQGKNIQYF. In DNA, the CDR3 is TGTGCCAGCAGTTCCCGACAGGGCAAAAACATTCAGTACTTC.

The genes are TRBV29-1 and TRBJ1-2; D may be TRBD1 (6 bases). The CDR3 has 11 residues. Deletions cut 6 bases from V and 7 bases from J, with 12 bases between. In germline, CDR1 is SQVTM, CDR2 ANQGSEA. In DNA form, the CDR3 reads TGCAGCGTAGAATCCAGGGGTGGCTACACCTTC. This gives the protein CSVESRGGYTF.

A single count supports this clonotype. The rearrangement links TRBV12-3 or TRBV12-4 to TRBJ2-1; 7 nucleotides line up with TRBD1. The junction had 9 bases not matched to a gene; V was cut back by 6 bases and J by 7 bases. CDR3 length: 14 amino acids. DNA of the CDR3: TGTGCCAGCAGGACAGGGATTTCAGGGAATGAGCAGTTCTTC. It is translated as CASRTGISGNEQFF.

The chain joins TRBV11-3 to TRBJ2-6; D uncertain. The germline V gene encodes CDR1 SGHNT and CDR2 YENEEA. CDR3 length: 13 residues. Between the trimmed V and J ends, which lost 7 bases and 4 bases, there was a span of 8 bases. The CDR3 reads CASTVGGANVLTF. In DNA form, the CDR3 reads TGTGCCAGCACCGTGGGGGGGGCCAACGTCCTGACTTTC.

V usage is TRBV7-2 and J usage is TRBJ2-7, with D possibly matching TRBD2 (5 bases). This CDR3 contains 14 residues. Trimming pared 5 bases from V and 2 bases from J, leaving 13 bases between. The germline V gene has CDR1 SGHTA and CDR2 FQGNSA. CDR3: CASSPATRAYEQYF. The CDR3 nucleotides are TGTGCCAGCAGCCCTGCCACGAGGGCCTACGAGCAGTACTTC.

V is TRBV9 and J is TRBJ1-2; D gene ambiguous. Germline values: CDR1 SGDLS, CDR2 YYNGEE. Trimming removed 4 bases at V and 8 bases at J, with 18 bases between. The CDR3 covers 14 residues. The DNA for the CDR3 is TGTGCCAGCAGCCCCGTCCGATCCGGGTACGGCTACACCTTC. Protein: CASSPVRSGYGYTF.